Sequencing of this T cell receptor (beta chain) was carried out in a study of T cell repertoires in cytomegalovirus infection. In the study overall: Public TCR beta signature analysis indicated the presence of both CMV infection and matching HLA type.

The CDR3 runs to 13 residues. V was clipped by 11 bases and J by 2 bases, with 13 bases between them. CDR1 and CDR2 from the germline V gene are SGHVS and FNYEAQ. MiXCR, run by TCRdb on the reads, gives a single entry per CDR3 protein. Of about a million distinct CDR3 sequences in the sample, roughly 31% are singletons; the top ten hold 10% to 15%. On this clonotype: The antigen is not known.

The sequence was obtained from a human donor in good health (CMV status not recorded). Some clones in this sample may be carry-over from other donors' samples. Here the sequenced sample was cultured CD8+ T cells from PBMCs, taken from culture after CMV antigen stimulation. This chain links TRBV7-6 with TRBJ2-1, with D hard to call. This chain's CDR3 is CAAKDGAYNEQFF. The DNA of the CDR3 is TGTGCCGCAAAGGATGGGGCCTACAATGAGCAGTTCTTC.